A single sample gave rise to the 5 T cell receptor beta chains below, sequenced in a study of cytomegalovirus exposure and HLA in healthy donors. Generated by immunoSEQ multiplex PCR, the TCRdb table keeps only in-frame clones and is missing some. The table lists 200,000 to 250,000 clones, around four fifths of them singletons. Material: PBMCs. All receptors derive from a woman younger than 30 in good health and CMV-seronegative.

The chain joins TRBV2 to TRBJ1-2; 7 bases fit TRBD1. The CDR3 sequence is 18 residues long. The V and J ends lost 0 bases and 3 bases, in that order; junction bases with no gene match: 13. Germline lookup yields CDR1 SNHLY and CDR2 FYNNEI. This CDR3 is CASSEALGVKGAYYGYTF. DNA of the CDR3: TGTGCCAGCAGTGAAGCGCTAGGTGTAAAGGGGGCGTACTATGGCTACACCTTC.

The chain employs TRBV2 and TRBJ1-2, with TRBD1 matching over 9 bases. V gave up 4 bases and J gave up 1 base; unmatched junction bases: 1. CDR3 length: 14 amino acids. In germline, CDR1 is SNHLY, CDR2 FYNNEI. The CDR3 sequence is CASSGQGDNYGYTF. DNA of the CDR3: TGTGCCAGCAGTGGACAGGGGGATAACTATGGCTACACCTTC.

The CDR3 DNA reads TGTGCCAGCAGTTACTCCCTAGCCCACACCGGGGAGCTGTTTTTT. Translation: CASSYSLAHTGELFF. The chain joins TRBV6-6 to TRBJ2-2, with D possibly matching TRBD2 (5 bases). CDR1 and CDR2 (germline): MNHNY, SVGAGI (reference sequence). V was pared by 0 bases and J by 3 bases, with 8 bases between. This CDR3 has 15 residues.

DNA for the CDR3: TGTGCCTGGACTTGGGGAGGAGGGCTGACCCAGTACTTC. Translation gives CAWTWGGGLTQYF. This chain joins TRBV30 and TRBJ2-5; weak D call: TRBD2 (6 bases). V lost 4 bases and J 7 bases, leaving 16 bases between the germline ends. CDR1 GTSNPN and CDR2 SVGIG come from the germline V gene (reference sequence). CDR3 length: 13 residues.

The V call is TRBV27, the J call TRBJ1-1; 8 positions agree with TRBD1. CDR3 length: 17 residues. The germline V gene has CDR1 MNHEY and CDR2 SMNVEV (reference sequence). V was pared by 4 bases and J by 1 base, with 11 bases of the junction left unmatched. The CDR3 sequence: CASSSPVRGRSNTEAFF. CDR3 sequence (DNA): TGTGCCAGCAGTTCCCCAGTCAGGGGGCGGTCGAACACTGAAGCTTTCTTT.